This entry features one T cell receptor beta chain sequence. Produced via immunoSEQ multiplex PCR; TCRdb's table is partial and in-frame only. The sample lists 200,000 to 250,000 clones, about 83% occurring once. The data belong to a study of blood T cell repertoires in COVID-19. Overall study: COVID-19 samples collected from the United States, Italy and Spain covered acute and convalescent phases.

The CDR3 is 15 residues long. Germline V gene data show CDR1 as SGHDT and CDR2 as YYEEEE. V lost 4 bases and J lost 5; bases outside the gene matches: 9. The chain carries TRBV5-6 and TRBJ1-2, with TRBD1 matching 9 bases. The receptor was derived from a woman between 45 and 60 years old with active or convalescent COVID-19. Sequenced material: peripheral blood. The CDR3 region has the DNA TGTGCCAGCAGCCTGGAGGGACAGGGACTATATGGCTACACCTTC. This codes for CASSLEGQGLYGYTF. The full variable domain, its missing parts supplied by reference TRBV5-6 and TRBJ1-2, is DAGVTQSPTHLIKTRGQQVTLRCSPKSGHDTVSWYQQALGQGPQFIFQYYEEEERQRGNFPDRFSGHQFPNYSSELNVNALLLGDSALYLCASSLEGQGLYGYTFGSGTRLTVV.